The 14 T cell receptor beta chains presented below share a single source sample, sequenced in a study of control samples from healthy donors and cancer patients. The protocol was immunoSEQ multiplex PCR, while the TCRdb copy is restricted to in-frame clones and leaves out a portion. The repertoire holds about 150,000 clones, with about 90% as singletons. The sequenced material came from blood. The receptors were sampled from a woman aged 25-40 years in good health.

This chain connects TRBV27 to TRBJ2-7; 15 bases are shared with TRBD2. CDR3 length: 20 residues. V lost 2 bases to trimming and J lost 2 bases; unmatched junction nucleotides: 13. The germline V gene has CDR1 MNHEY and CDR2 SMNVEV (reference sequence). The CDR3 loop reads CASSLRAPPGLAGGPYEQYF. In DNA form, the CDR3 reads TGTGCCAGCAGTTTAAGGGCTCCCCCCGGACTAGCGGGAGGGCCCTACGAGCAGTACTTC.

The chain combines TRBV7-2 with TRBJ1-5; TRBD1 might be the D (5 bases). This CDR3 is 17 amino acids long. V was shortened by 2 bases and J by 1 base, with 15 bases between the two germline ends. CDR1 is SGHTA and CDR2 is FQGNSA in the germline V gene. For the CDR3, the DNA is TGTGCCAGCAGCTTAAAGGGACGCCACGCGAGCAATCAGCCCCAGCATTTT. It encodes CASSLKGRHASNQPQHF.

This clone was counted once. V and J are TRBV4-2 and TRBJ2-7; TRBD2 agrees at 10 bases. Germline-derived CDR1 and CDR2 are LGHNA and YNFKEQ. Trimming removed 3 bases from V and 3 bases from J; junction bases left unmatched: 11. The CDR3 is 17 residues long. In nucleotides, the CDR3 is TGTGCCAGCAGCCAGCAGCTAGCGGGAGTTTTCCTCTACGAGCAGTACTTC. It translates to CASSQQLAGVFLYEQYF.

The chain carries TRBV12-3 or TRBV12-4 and TRBJ2-3; D is unresolved. The CDR3 totals 13 residues. The ends were cut back, 6 bases at V and 5 bases at J, with 12 bases in the middle. The CDR3 DNA sequence: TGTGCCAGCAGACGAGGACGGGTAGATACGCAGTATTTT. It translates to CASRRGRVDTQYF.

The CDR3 bases are TGTGCCAGCAGCTTAATGGGGTGGTACGAGCAGTACTTC. Amino acids: CASSLMGWYEQYF. The genes are TRBV7-9 and TRBJ2-7, with no clear D. The germline V gene has CDR1 SEHNR and CDR2 FQNEAQ (reference sequence). Trimming removed 2 bases at V and 4 bases at J, with 9 bases between. The CDR3 spans 13 residues.

J is TRBJ2-5 and V is TRBV6-1; 7 nucleotides line up with TRBD2. CDR1 is MNHNS, CDR2 SASEGT, per germline. V was pared by 0 bases and J by 5 bases, with 18 bases of the junction left unmatched. The CDR3 is 19 amino acids. CDR3 DNA: TGTGCCAGCAGTGAAGCCGGATCTGGGGGGGGAGGGCCGACGGAGACCCAGTACTTC. It is translated as CASSEAGSGGGGPTETQYF.

V and J are TRBV6-5 and TRBJ1-4, with a possible D match to TRBD1 (5 bases). This CDR3 spans 16 amino acids. Looked up from germline, CDR1 is MNHEY and CDR2 is SVGAGI. V dropped 2 bases and J dropped 0 bases, with 10 bases sitting between them. The CDR3 bases are TGTGCCAGCAGTTACGGGTGGACACCAACTAATGAAAAACTGTTTTTT. It is translated as CASSYGWTPTNEKLFF.

This clone showed up just once. The rearrangement joins TRBV3-1 (or the pseudogene TRBV3-2) to TRBJ1-2, with D unclear. Germline CDR1 is LGHDT and CDR2 is YNNKEL (reference sequence). This CDR3 is built from 16 residues. The V gene lost 3 bases and the J gene lost 0 bases, with 14 bases spanning the gap. CDR3 sequence reads: CASSHAAGGSNYGYTF. Here the CDR3 DNA reads TGTGCCAGCAGCCACGCCGCGGGAGGGTCTAACTATGGCTACACCTTC.

As to this clone: It is likely a read error, because the conserved phenylalanine at the end of the CDR3 is missing. Because the CDR3's place on the DNA is in doubt, the DNA is left out and the CDR3 is given as listed by TCRdb. Here the CDR3 reads CASPKCWPKTFSMG. The chain has TRBV7-3 and TRBJ2-4. The CDR3 has 14 amino acids, counting both end residues. Germline CDR1 is SGHTA and CDR2 is FQGTGA.

This sequence joins TRBV4-1 and TRBJ1-2; 8 bases line up with TRBD1. The junction had 7 bases not matched to a gene; V was cut back by 6 bases and J by 4 bases. Per the germline V gene, CDR1 is MGHRA and CDR2 is YSYEKL. This CDR3 comprises 14 residues. This chain's CDR3 is CASSPRGQVYGYTF. DNA for the CDR3: TGCGCCAGCAGTCCTAGGGGACAGGTCTATGGCTACACCTTC.

The rearrangement joins TRBV25-1 to TRBJ2-5, with unresolved D. This CDR3 contains 14 residues. Per the germline V gene, CDR1 is MGHDK and CDR2 is SYGVNS. V lost 7 bases, J lost 3 bases, and 15 bases lay in between. The DNA of the CDR3 is TGTGCCAGCATGGCCCTGCCGCCGGAAGAGACCCAGTACTTC. Amino acids: CASMALPPEETQYF.

The gene calls are TRBV9 and TRBJ1-2, with 8 bases lining up with TRBD1. The trim removed 3 bases at V and 7 bases at J, leaving 5 bases unmatched. The CDR3 spans 13 residues. Germline V gives CDR1 SGDLS, CDR2 YYNGEE. Written as DNA, the CDR3 is TGTGCCAGCAGCGAACAGGGGGTAGGTGGCTACACCTTC. Protein: CASSEQGVGGYTF.

This chain uses TRBV10-3 with TRBJ2-7; D is perhaps TRBD1 (6 bases). This CDR3 contains 13 residues. Germline lookup yields CDR1 ENHRY and CDR2 SYGVKD. V was clipped by 5 bases and J by 2 bases, with 10 bases between them. The CDR3 is CAISSTGPYEQYF. The CDR3, as DNA: TGTGCCATCAGTTCGACAGGCCCCTACGAGCAGTACTTC.

This chain connects TRBV9 to TRBJ2-1, with 9 bases aligning to TRBD2. Germline lookup yields CDR1 SGDLS and CDR2 YYNGEE. This CDR3 has 20 residues. Trimming cost V 0 bases and J 5 bases; bases outside gene matches: 18. The CDR3 DNA follows: TGTGCCAGCAGCGTAGGAAGTGGAATGATCAGCGGGAGGTACCACAATGAGCAGTTCTTC. Protein product: CASSVGSGMISGRYHNEQFF.